This T cell receptor (beta chain) is drawn from a study of beta chain features in type 1 diabetes. This clone was seen a handful of times. The CDR3 runs to 14 residues. CDR1 is GTSNPN, CDR2 SVGIG, per germline (reference sequence). Unmatched junction bases numbered 5, after V lost 2 bases and J lost 6 bases. cDNA synthesis used the whole RNA isolate, giving expressed TCRB sequences. Method: immunoSEQ multiplex PCR; TCRdb's copy keeps in-frame clones and lacks some. This table has roughly 370,000 clones, approximately 13% appearing once. This chain joins TRBV30 and TRBJ2-7; 12 bases map to TRBD2. Sequenced material: naive CD4+ T cells from blood. The sequence was collected from a man aged 25-45 years in good health. The CDR3 region is CAWSRLAGVGEQYV. CDR3 nucleotides: TGTGCCTGGAGTAGACTAGCGGGAGTTGGCGAGCAGTACGTC.